A selection of T cell receptor beta chains follows, all from one sample in a study of blood T cells in healthy people across ages. TCRdb ran MiXCR on the 5' RACE reads and lists one entry per CDR3 protein. The table lists fewer than 800,000 distinct CDR3 sequences, 20% to 30% of them singletons. The sample also formed part of further work on T cells of mothers and their children.

Sequenced: blood. These TCRs come from a boy under 18 in good health. Each CDR3 is given with its conserved first and last residue. The D gene is left open where the match is weak.

v_gene: TRBV7-3
d_gene: NA
j_gene: TRBJ2-3
CDR3aa: CASSLIPTDTQYF

v_gene: TRBV18
d_gene: NA
j_gene: TRBJ2-7
CDR3aa: CASSSDSTYEQYF

v_gene: TRBV4-3
d_gene: NA
j_gene: TRBJ2-4
CDR3aa: CASSHQNTGSNIQYF

v_gene: TRBV9
d_gene: NA
j_gene: TRBJ2-1
CDR3aa: CASSVDSFTYNEQFF

v_gene: TRBV6-6
d_gene: NA
j_gene: TRBJ2-2
CDR3aa: CASSRGPYTGELFF

v_gene: TRBV12-3/TRBV12-4
d_gene: TRBD2
j_gene: NA
CDR3aa: CASSPPSGGAIEEQFF

v_gene: TRBV4-1
d_gene: NA
j_gene: NA
CDR3aa: CASSQDPMGESYEQYF

v_gene: TRBV6-2/TRBV6-3
d_gene: NA
j_gene: TRBJ2-3
CDR3aa: CASSYHTDTQYF

v_gene: TRBV7-9
d_gene: TRBD2
j_gene: TRBJ2-5
CDR3aa: CASSPRLAGIQETQYF

v_gene: TRBV15
d_gene: NA
j_gene: TRBJ2-3
CDR3aa: CATRGFSTDTQYF

v_gene: TRBV5-4
d_gene: TRBD2
j_gene: TRBJ2-3
CDR3aa: CASSSRLAGYGTDTQYF

v_gene: TRBV28
d_gene: NA
j_gene: TRBJ2-7
CDR3aa: CASSLRGTVYEQYF

v_gene: TRBV28
d_gene: TRBD1
j_gene: TRBJ1-2
CDR3aa: CASSSPTTGSLRGEKGYTF

v_gene: TRBV11-1
d_gene: NA
j_gene: TRBJ2-1
CDR3aa: CASSQNGGTNNEQFF

v_gene: TRBV27
d_gene: NA
j_gene: TRBJ2-7
CDR3aa: CASREMGVYEQYF

v_gene: TRBV27
d_gene: NA
j_gene: TRBJ1-4
CDR3aa: CASSLRGTHNEKLFF

v_gene: TRBV7-9
d_gene: NA
j_gene: TRBJ2-3
CDR3aa: CASSYREDTQYF

v_gene: TRBV6-5
d_gene: NA
j_gene: TRBJ2-5
CDR3aa: CASSYSDEGGRTQYF

v_gene: TRBV28
d_gene: NA
j_gene: TRBJ2-7
CDR3aa: CASSFGDGPYEQYF

v_gene: TRBV14
d_gene: TRBD2
j_gene: TRBJ2-3
CDR3aa: CASSRHLVSAGGPDTQYF

v_gene: TRBV12-3/TRBV12-4
d_gene: TRBD1
j_gene: TRBJ2-3
CDR3aa: CASRKTGGLNTQYF

v_gene: TRBV10-1
d_gene: TRBD2
j_gene: TRBJ2-1
CDR3aa: CASSRTSGPSYNEQFF

v_gene: TRBV5-6
d_gene: TRBD1
j_gene: TRBJ2-5
CDR3aa: CASSSLDRVETQYF

v_gene: TRBV7-6
d_gene: NA
j_gene: TRBJ2-3
CDR3aa: CASREHSGGLLGTDTQYF

v_gene: TRBV20-1
d_gene: NA
j_gene: TRBJ2-1
CDR3aa: CSYRPGTGEQFF

v_gene: TRBV4-3
d_gene: NA
j_gene: TRBJ2-5
CDR3aa: CASSQGTTVETQYF

v_gene: TRBV7-3
d_gene: TRBD2
j_gene: TRBJ2-1
CDR3aa: CASSLGIAGPYNEQFF

v_gene: TRBV21-1
d_gene: NA
j_gene: TRBJ2-5
CDR3aa: CASSKEKNGQDHDKYQETQYF

v_gene: TRBV12-3/TRBV12-4
d_gene: TRBD2
j_gene: NA
CDR3aa: CASTILAGGTYEQYF

v_gene: TRBV18
d_gene: TRBD1
j_gene: TRBJ1-1
CDR3aa: CASSHGTGGNTEAFF

v_gene: TRBV27
d_gene: NA
j_gene: TRBJ2-1
CDR3aa: CASNSYNEQFF

v_gene: TRBV2
d_gene: NA
j_gene: TRBJ2-5
CDR3aa: CASSESRGARETQYF

v_gene: TRBV5-1
d_gene: TRBD2
j_gene: TRBJ2-7
CDR3aa: CASSSGTSGADEQYF

v_gene: TRBV11-2
d_gene: NA
j_gene: TRBJ1-1
CDR3aa: CASSLLVLTTEAFF

v_gene: TRBV12-3/TRBV12-4
d_gene: TRBD1
j_gene: TRBJ1-1
CDR3aa: CASSLNGQAPQEAFF

v_gene: TRBV7-9
d_gene: NA
j_gene: NA
CDR3aa: CASSPSASSLYEQYF